A single sample is the source of the 32 T cell receptor beta chains below, sequenced in a study of response to subunit inactivated influenza vaccine. Via MiXCR, TCRdb re-called the RT-PCR reads, giving one row per CDR3 protein. The repertoire consists of roughly 170,000 distinct CDR3 sequences, with around a tenth occurring once and the leading ten covering around 9.9%. The sample here was non-naive T cells sorted from PBMCs, taken on the day of vaccination. These receptors all come from a man aged 45-65 years who received an inactivated influenza vaccine.

Only a few counts were recorded for this clonotype. The gene calls are TRBV5-5 and TRBJ1-3; 9 nucleotides match TRBD1. Trimming at V came to 1 base and at J to 2 bases, leaving 7 bases not matched to a gene. The CDR3 totals 17 residues. Per the germline V gene, CDR1 is SGHKS and CDR2 is YYEKEE (reference sequence). CDR3 coding DNA: TGTGCCAGCAGCTTGTCCCCGGGACAGGGTGCTGGAAACACCATATATTTT. This encodes CASSLSPGQGAGNTIYF.

This clonotype was observed many times. V gene TRBV29-1 combines with J gene TRBJ2-1; 9 nucleotides align to TRBD2. Trimming at V came to 7 bases and at J to 7 bases, leaving 11 bases not matched to a gene. This CDR3 spans 14 amino acids. Germline assignment: CDR1 SQVTM and CDR2 ANQGSEA. CDR3 nucleotide sequence: TGCAGCGCCACGATGTTAGCGGGAGTAAATGAGCAGTTCTTC. Its protein is CSATMLAGVNEQFF.

The V gene is TRBV5-1, the J gene TRBJ1-6; 7 positions match TRBD1. V shed 2 bases and J 8 bases; nucleotides not matched to a gene: 4. The CDR3 is 14 amino acids. Germline V lookup: CDR1 SGHRS, CDR2 YFSETQ. As DNA, the CDR3 is TGCGCCAGCAGCTTAGGGGACAGAGATTCACCCCTCCACTTT. Amino acid sequence: CASSLGDRDSPLHF.

This clonotype has ten or more counts. This chain uses TRBV5-6 with TRBJ1-1; the D is unclear. V lost 0 bases and J lost 7, with 4 bases in between. Germline V gives CDR1 SGHDT, CDR2 YYEEEE. The CDR3 loop spans 11 amino acids. Here the CDR3 DNA reads TGTGCCAGCAGCTTGGACTTTGAAGCTTTCTTT. Protein sequence: CASSLDFEAFF.

The table lists this clonotype with a few counts. This chain connects TRBV14 to TRBJ2-1; either TRBD1 or TRBD2 may fit D (5 bases each). Germline V gene lookup returns CDR1 SGHDN and CDR2 FVKESK. The CDR3 runs 13 residues. V shed 0 bases and J shed 11 bases, with 11 bases lying between them. The CDR3 reads CASSQDRGTKQFF. CDR3 nucleotides: TGTGCCAGCAGCCAAGATCGAGGGACGAAGCAGTTCTTC.

Ten or more counts support this clonotype. V gene TRBV12-3 or TRBV12-4 combines with J gene TRBJ2-5; TRBD2 matches 10 bases. The CDR3 is made up of 14 amino acids. V lost 6 bases to trimming and J lost 5 bases; unmatched junction nucleotides: 6. CDR3 protein: CASRSAGGPETQYF. CDR3 bases: TGTGCCAGCAGATCAGCGGGGGGGCCGGAGACCCAGTACTTC.

Ten or more counts support this clonotype. This sequence joins TRBV27 and TRBJ2-3; D possibly corresponds to TRBD2 (5 bases). The V end lost 0 bases, the J end lost 4 bases, and 11 bases lay between the germline ends. Germline values: CDR1 MNHEY, CDR2 SMNVEV (reference sequence). CDR3 length: 15 amino acids. CDR3 DNA sequence: TGTGCCAGCAGTTTATCGTGGATCGGGGCAGATACGCAGTATTTT. Its protein product is CASSLSWIGADTQYF.

This chain uses TRBV29-1 with TRBJ2-1; D is perhaps TRBD1 or TRBD2 (5 bases each). Trimming removed 7 bases at V and 15 bases at J, with 25 bases between. This CDR3 comprises 13 residues. From germline, CDR1 is SQVTM and CDR2 ANQGSEA. Here the CDR3 reads CSGHTGRISDLFF. The CDR3 DNA sequence: TGCAGCGGACACACGGGGCGAATTTCTGATCTGTTCTTC.

A few counts support this clonotype. The CDR3 nucleotides read TGTGCCAGCAGTGACAGGGGGCAAGGTCAGCCCCAGCATTTT. Residues: CASSDRGQGQPQHF. The chain combines TRBV6-1 with TRBJ1-5; 8 nucleotides match TRBD1. CDR3 size: 14 residues. Per germline, CDR1 MNHNS and CDR2 SASEGT. Trimming cost V 3 bases and J 6 bases; bases outside gene matches: 4.

This clonotype came up a few times. The gene calls are TRBV2 and TRBJ1-6; no clear D gene. V was trimmed by 5 bases and J by 2 bases, leaving 13 bases between them. Looked up from germline, CDR1 is SNHLY and CDR2 is FYNNEI. The CDR3 covers 16 residues. Here the CDR3 DNA reads TGTGCCAGCAGTCCTATACGTAACGCCTATAATTCACCCCTCCACTTT. Protein: CASSPIRNAYNSPLHF.

This clonotype was counted a few times. The gene calls are TRBV5-1 and TRBJ1-1; TRBD1 matches 9 bases. Germline V gene lookup returns CDR1 SGHRS and CDR2 YFSETQ. CDR3 length: 15 residues. The junction had 7 bases not matched to a gene; V was cut back by 2 bases and J by 5 bases. CDR3 residues: CASSFTGDRATEAFF. CDR3 nucleotides: TGCGCCAGCAGCTTCACAGGGGACAGGGCTACTGAAGCTTTCTTT.

This chain connects TRBV6-2 or TRBV6-3 to TRBJ2-1, with D perhaps matching TRBD2 (6 bases). Deletions cut 7 bases from V and 3 bases from J, with 16 bases between. Germline V gene data show CDR1 as MNHEY and CDR2 as SVGEGT. This CDR3 has 15 residues. The CDR3 region is CASTDWRGNYNEQFF. Written as DNA, the CDR3 is TGTGCCAGCACCGACTGGAGGGGCAACTACAATGAGCAGTTCTTC.

This clonotype was detected ten times or more. This chain uses TRBV4-2 with TRBJ2-3; D not resolved. CDR1 is LGHNA and CDR2 is YNFKEQ in the germline V gene. CDR3 length equals 16 residues. V lost 3 bases and J lost 5, with 18 bases in between. CDR3 residues: CASSQRFEPRGDTQYF. The CDR3 nucleotides are TGTGCCAGCAGCCAGCGTTTTGAACCACGTGGAGATACGCAGTATTTT.

This clonotype was seen a handful of times. The chain combines TRBV10-3 with TRBJ2-1; 8 bases match TRBD2. With 6 bases clipped from V and 4 bases from J, the junction kept 5 bases outside the gene matches. CDR3 length: 14 residues. In germline, CDR1 is ENHRY, CDR2 SYGVKD. For the CDR3, the DNA is TGTGCCATCAGATATAGCGGGGTTTACAATGAGCAGTTCTTC. It specifies CAIRYSGVYNEQFF.

The genes are TRBV11-2 and TRBJ2-3; TRBD2 matches 14 bases. The germline gives CDR1 SGHAT, CDR2 FQNNGV. Trimming cost V 1 base and J 6 bases; bases outside gene matches: 9. CDR3 length: 18 residues. CDR3 bases: TGTGCCAGCAGCTTAGGGGGACTAGCGGGAGAAGGGGGGGATACGCAGTATTTT. Protein sequence: CASSLGGLAGEGGDTQYF. The full variable domain, with the rest looked up from reference TRBV11-2 and TRBJ2-3, is EAGVAQSPRYKIIEKRQSVAFWCNPISGHATLYWYQQILGQGPKLLIQFQNNGVVDDSQLPKDRFSAERLKGVDSTLKIQPAKLEDSAVYLCASSLGGLAGEGGDTQYFGPGTRLTVL.

The chain employs TRBV5-8 and TRBJ1-2; TRBD1 matches 8 bases. The CDR3 is 14 residues long. Trimming cost V 6 bases and J 2 bases; bases outside gene matches: 6. Germline CDR1 and CDR2: SGHTS and YDEGEE. CDR3 in amino acids: CASNQDRANYGYTF. CDR3 coding DNA: TGTGCCAGCAACCAGGACAGGGCCAACTATGGCTACACCTTC.

V gene TRBV10-3 combines with J gene TRBJ2-7; 11 bases are shared with TRBD2. V was clipped by 10 bases and J by 6 bases; unmatched bases: 23. Germline CDR1 is ENHRY and CDR2 is SYGVKD. The CDR3 runs 18 residues. CDR3 sequence reads: CATGQIPLAGGPESEQYF. In DNA form, the CDR3 reads TGTGCCACCGGACAGATCCCATTAGCGGGGGGGCCTGAGAGCGAGCAGTACTTC.

The chain couples TRBV4-1 to TRBJ1-1; D is unclear. Germline V CDR1 and CDR2: MGHRA, YSYEKL. V gave up 1 base and J gave up 6 bases, with 15 bases separating them. The CDR3 spans 15 residues. CDR3 sequence (DNA): TGCGCCAGCAGCCAAGTTGGGCAGAGTAACGCTGAAGCTTTCTTT. Translated, it gives CASSQVGQSNAEAFF.

This chain connects TRBV29-1 to TRBJ2-7, with D possibly TRBD1 on 6 matching bases. The CDR3 contains 14 residues. Trimming took off 1 base at V and 6 bases at J, with 16 bases between the two ends. Germline CDR1 and CDR2: SQVTM and ANQGSEA. The CDR3 spells CSVEAPGVVAEQYF. The CDR3 DNA reads as TGCAGCGTTGAAGCCCCAGGGGTGGTGGCCGAGCAGTACTTC.

This clonotype appeared many times. The chain carries TRBV7-9 and TRBJ1-3, with D maybe TRBD1 (6 bases). From germline, CDR1 is SEHNR and CDR2 FQNEAQ (reference sequence). V lost 5 bases to trimming and J lost 4 bases, with 12 bases between them. The CDR3 is 14 residues long. The CDR3 DNA follows: TGTGCCAGCAGCCCGGAGACAGGAGGAAACACCATATATTTT. Translating gives CASSPETGGNTIYF.

The chain combines TRBV7-2 with TRBJ1-4, with D maybe TRBD1 (5 bases). This CDR3 has 15 amino acids. Trimming took off 5 bases at V and 6 bases at J, with 16 bases between the two ends. CDR1 and CDR2 from the germline V gene are SGHTA and FQGNSA. This chain's CDR3 is CASSASGGNHEKLFF. The CDR3 DNA sequence: TGTGCCAGCAGCGCCAGCGGGGGGAACCATGAAAAACTGTTTTTT.

The table lists this clonotype with many counts. The chain is built from TRBV29-1 and TRBJ2-5; TRBD2 aligns across 8 bases. Trimming removed 3 bases from V and 5 bases from J; junction bases left unmatched: 5. The germline gives CDR1 SQVTM, CDR2 ANQGSEA. There are 13 residues in the CDR3. As DNA, the CDR3 is TGCAGCGTTGATACGGGAGGGCGGGAGACCCAGTACTTC. Translating gives CSVDTGGRETQYF.

V usage is TRBV27 and J usage is TRBJ1-2; TRBD1 might be the D (6 bases). CDR1 MNHEY and CDR2 SMNVEV come from the germline V gene (reference sequence). CDR3 length equals 15 residues. The V end was cut by 2 bases, the J end by 4 bases, with 14 bases between. The CDR3 reads CASSLSGTTSYGYTF. As DNA, the CDR3 is TGTGCCAGCAGTTTAAGCGGGACAACTAGCTATGGCTACACCTTC.

The J gene is TRBJ2-1, the V gene TRBV19, with D perhaps given as TRBD1 or TRBD2 (5 bases each). The germline gives CDR1 LNHDA, CDR2 SQIVND (reference sequence). The CDR3 is 16 residues long. The V end was cut by 10 bases, the J end by 9 bases, with 28 bases between. The CDR3 loop reads CATSGLAGAWGGEQFF. CDR3 bases: TGTGCCACCTCAGGCCTAGCTGGGGCCTGGGGCGGTGAGCAGTTCTTC. The full variable domain, rest sourced from reference TRBV19 and TRBJ2-1, is DGGITQSPKYLFRKEGQNVTLSCEQNLNHDAMYWYRQDPGQGLRLIYYSQIVNDFQKGDIAEGYSVSREKKESFPLTVTSAQKNPTAFYLCATSGLAGAWGGEQFFGPGTRLTVL.

The sample holds many counts of this clonotype. CDR3 loop: CASREGLAGLTGELFF. The CDR3 DNA reads as TGTGCCAGCAGAGAGGGACTAGCGGGGTTAACCGGGGAGCTGTTTTTT. The V call is TRBV5-6, the J call TRBJ2-2; 13 bases agree with TRBD2. With V trimmed by 5 bases and J by 5 bases, 6 bases remained unmatched. Germline V gene data show CDR1 as SGHDT and CDR2 as YYEEEE. The CDR3 contains 16 residues.

This clonotype was detected many times. The chain employs TRBV11-3 and TRBJ2-1; possible D gene TRBD1, 5 bases. This CDR3 is 13 amino acids long. Deletions cut 5 bases from V and 7 bases from J, with 12 bases between. CDR1 is SGHNT, CDR2 YENEEA, per germline. CDR3 in DNA: TGTGCCAGCAGCACAGGCCCTCAGAATGAGCAGTTCTTC. This codes for CASSTGPQNEQFF.

This clonotype was counted only a few times. The genes are TRBV9 and TRBJ2-7, with TRBD2 matching over 10 bases. This CDR3 comprises 15 residues. Germline V gene sequence: CDR1 SGDLS, CDR2 YYNGEE. V shed 4 bases and J 0 bases; nucleotides not matched to a gene: 4. The CDR3 bases are TGTGCCAGCAGCCCTCTAGCGGGGGCCTCCTACGAGCAGTACTTC. Protein: CASSPLAGASYEQYF.

The table lists this clonotype with many counts. This sequence joins TRBV28 and TRBJ2-6; no clear D. CDR3 length: 14 residues. CDR1 is MDHEN and CDR2 is SYDVKM in the germline V gene. Trimming cost V 5 bases and J 1 base, with 6 bases left between them. The CDR3 DNA sequence: TGTGCCAGCAGTGGGGATTCTGGGGCCAACGTCCTGACTTTC. Protein: CASSGDSGANVLTF.

This clonotype was seen more than once but under ten times. This chain connects TRBV27 to TRBJ2-7; D possibly corresponds to TRBD1 (5 bases). The germline V and J ends were trimmed by 6 bases and 1 base, with 10 bases remaining between them. The CDR3 has 13 residues. Germline CDR1 MNHEY, CDR2 SMNVEV (reference sequence). In nucleotides, the CDR3 is TGTGCCAGCAGGAGACAGCTATCCTACGAGCAGTACTTC. As protein: CASRRQLSYEQYF.

Here the CDR3 reads CASSRLLESEQYF. CDR3 nucleotides: TGTGCCAGCAGCCGCCTACTGGAATCCGAGCAGTACTTC. The chain joins TRBV5-6 to TRBJ2-7; D is undetermined. The CDR3 contains 13 residues. V was clipped by 4 bases and J by 6 bases, with 14 bases between them. Germline V gene data show CDR1 as SGHDT and CDR2 as YYEEEE.

V gene TRBV12-3 or TRBV12-4 combines with J gene TRBJ1-1; possibly TRBD1 for D (5 bases). CDR3 length: 13 amino acids. The V end lost 6 bases, the J end lost 4 bases, and 12 bases lay between the germline ends. The CDR3 DNA reads as TGTGCCAGCAGCCCGGCAGGGATCACTGAAGCTTTCTTT. Its translation: CASSPAGITEAFF.

This clonotype was seen repeatedly, ten times or more. The rearrangement joins TRBV30 to TRBJ1-5; maybe TRBD1 (6 bases). Germline-derived CDR1 and CDR2 are GTSNPN and SVGIG (reference sequence). The CDR3 is 14 residues long. The V and J ends lost 2 bases and 4 bases respectively, with 12 bases between them. The DNA of the CDR3 is TGTGCCTGGAGTAGTGGGGACATAAATCAGCCCCAGCATTTT. Translation gives CAWSSGDINQPQHF.